This passage covers 11 T cell receptor beta chains from one sample sequenced in a study of Tregs in tolerant kidney transplant recipients. The nonmyeloablative bone marrow transplants came from related graft donors, with transient mixed chimerism. The repertoire was sequenced with immunoSEQ multiplex PCR; TCRdb's copy has only in-frame clones and lacks some. This sample's clone table lists 5,800 or so clones. This specimen consisted of CD4+ T cells from blood (PBMCs), obtained 6 months after the transplant. The receptors here all came from a human patient who received a combined kidney and bone marrow transplant. Certain T cells may be donor cells from the graft.

Comments on this clone: Read sequence stops 3 residues before the CDR3 end, and the germline J gene provides the missing end. V gene TRBV28 combines with J gene TRBJ1-4; 7 bases fit TRBD1. The CDR3 runs 15 residues. Germline assignment: CDR1 MDHEN and CDR2 SYDVKM. V was clipped by 4 bases and J by 7 bases; unmatched bases: 9. Partial CDR3 DNA: TGTGCCAGCAGTTCCCCGACAGGGAACTCTGAAAAA. Translation: CASSSPTGNSEK. The full CDR3 is CASSSPTGNSEKLFF.

To note about this clone: Read data end 3 residues before the CDR3 end; the end is taken from the germline J gene. The V and J genes are TRBV20-1 and TRBJ2-7, with D possibly matching TRBD1 (5 bases). V lost 2 bases, J lost 4 bases, and 6 bases lay in between. Looked up from germline, CDR1 is DFQATT and CDR2 is SNEGSKA (reference sequence). The CDR3 consists of 11 residues. The chain's CDR3 is CSARQGYEQYF. The CDR3 DNA, read in part, is TGCAGTGCTAGACAGGGTTACGAG.

Points on this clone: The CDR3 is cut off 3 residues early in the read; its end comes from the germline J gene. This rearrangement joins TRBV5-1 to TRBJ2-1; TRBD2 aligns across 8 bases. V shed 4 bases and J 4 bases; nucleotides not matched to a gene: 10. Germline values: CDR1 SGHRS, CDR2 YFSETQ. CDR3 length equals 16 residues. CDR3 DNA, as far as it was read: TGCGCCAGCAGCCGGGGGGGGGTAGCTACATACAATGAG. Protein sequence: CASSRGGVATYNE. The whole CDR3 sequence reads CASSRGGVATYNEQFF. The full variable domain, with the rest looked up from reference TRBV5-1 and TRBJ2-1, is KAGVTQTPRYLIKTRGQQVTLSCSPISGHRSVSWYQQTPGQGLQFLFEYFSETQRNKGNFPGRFSGRQFSNSRSEMNVSTLELGDSALYLCASSRGGVATYNEQFFGPGTRLTVL.

Judged by frequency, this clone is medium-sized (0.01 to 0.1%). CDR3 DNA, as far as it was read: TGCGCCAGCAGCTTGGCTTTAGCGAGGGGGCCATCTAATGAG. Its translation: CASSLALARGPSNE. In full, the CDR3 reads CASSLALARGPSNEQFF. This chain connects TRBV5-1 to TRBJ2-1; 7 bases line up with TRBD1. The CDR3 is cut off 3 residues early in the read; its end comes from the germline J gene. Germline-derived CDR1 and CDR2 are SGHRS and YFSETQ. J was trimmed by 7 bases and V by 0 bases; bases with no gene match: 13. This CDR3 has 17 amino acids.

As concerns this clone: The CDR3 end lies 3 residues beyond the end of the read and is filled in from the germline J gene. V is TRBV20-1 and J is TRBJ2-7, with D perhaps matching TRBD1 or TRBD2 (5 bases each). This CDR3 has 15 residues. Germline V gene lookup returns CDR1 DFQATT and CDR2 SNEGSKA (reference sequence). V was trimmed by 5 bases and J by 0 bases, leaving 17 bases between them. The CDR3 protein is CSALYRRSSSYEQYF. The CDR3 bases that were read are TGCAGTGCTCTTTACAGGAGGTCGAGCTCCTACGAG.

As to this clone: The CDR3 end is not reached by the read, which stops 3 residues before it; the germline J gene fills it in. This chain links TRBV28 with TRBJ1-4; D call uncertain. Germline assignment: CDR1 MDHEN and CDR2 SYDVKM. The CDR3 has 15 residues. The V end lost 1 base, the J end lost 0 bases, and 6 bases lay between the germline ends. Incomplete CDR3 DNA: TGTGCCAGCAGTTTATCGGGTGCAACTAATGAAAAA. Its translation: CASSLSGATNEK. The whole CDR3 protein is CASSLSGATNEKLFF.

For this clone: With the read ending 3 residues before the CDR3 end, the germline J gene is used to fill in that end. The V and J genes are TRBV10-1 and TRBJ2-3; possibly TRBD1 for D (5 bases). CDR1 is WNHNN, CDR2 SYGVQD, per germline (reference sequence). The V gene lost 3 bases and the J gene lost 2 bases, with 6 bases spanning the gap. This CDR3 region has 13 residues. CDR3 DNA (partial): TGCGCCAGCAGTGACAGGGCCACAGATACG. Protein: CASSDRATDT. The CDR3 reads in full as CASSDRATDTQYF.

The CDR3 bases that were read are TGCAGTGCTAGGCCGCAACCCACAGGGGCCCTCCGGGACGAG. Its translation: CSARPQPTGALRDE. The whole CDR3 sequence reads CSARPQPTGALRDEQYF. This chain connects TRBV20-1 to TRBJ2-7, with 7 bases fitting TRBD1. The read ends 3 residues early relative to the CDR3; the germline J gene fills the gap. Germline values: CDR1 DFQATT, CDR2 SNEGSKA (reference sequence). The CDR3 is 17 residues long. Trimming took 3 bases from V and 5 from J; bases not matched to a gene: 19.

Of note for this clone: The CDR3 end lies 3 residues beyond the end of the read and is filled in from the germline J gene. The rearrangement uses TRBV2 and TRBJ2-1; a possible D gene is TRBD2 (6 bases). This CDR3 spans 17 amino acids. Trimming stripped 5 bases from V and 0 bases from J, with 17 bases between. Germline V gene sequence: CDR1 SNHLY, CDR2 FYNNEI. The covered CDR3 bases are TGTGCCAGCAGTAGAGAATCGGGGGATTCCTCCTACAATGAG. Translating it yields CASSRESGDSSYNE. The full-length CDR3 reads as CASSRESGDSSYNEQFF.

On this clone: Coverage ceases 3 residues before the CDR3 finishes, and the germline J gene fills in the end. The chain is built from TRBV5-1 and TRBJ2-2; TRBD2 might be the D (7 bases). Trimming removed 4 bases at V and 6 bases at J, with 13 bases between. Germline V gene sequence: CDR1 SGHRS, CDR2 YFSETQ. This CDR3 region has 14 residues. CDR3 protein: CASSGGTSAGELFF. Incomplete CDR3 DNA: TGCGCCAGCAGCGGGGGCACTAGCGCCGGGGAG.

In terms of frequency, this clone is medium-sized. The CDR3 goes on 3 residues after the read ends, and that part is filled in from the germline J gene. This chain uses TRBV7-3 with TRBJ1-1; TRBD1 might be the D (6 bases). V lost 1 base to trimming and J lost 0 bases, with 12 bases between them. Germline loops: CDR1 SGHTA, CDR2 FQGTGA. This CDR3 has 16 amino acids. The part of the CDR3 DNA that was read is TGTGCCAGCAGCTTAAATGGACAGACGATGAACACTGAA. This sequence encodes CASSLNGQTMNTE. The entire CDR3 protein reads CASSLNGQTMNTEAFF.